The T cell receptor beta chain under discussion was sequenced for a study of cytomegalovirus exposure and HLA in healthy donors. In its sample, this clone was seen once. The antigen is unknown. Study-wide points: In a later analysis, TCR association rates varied by HLA locus: DRB1 most, HLA-C fewest. Specific recognition of CMV antigens was confirmed in vitro for a few chains (all CMV-associated).

Each donor was nominally healthy when sampled (though unrecorded immune exposures were likely). Germline V gene sequence: CDR1 MGHRA, CDR2 YSYEKL. This CDR3 is built from 15 residues. V lost 6 bases and J lost 1, with 13 bases in between. 60 Vbeta and 13 Jbeta primers were used in PCR. Sequencing was performed with immunoSEQ multiplex PCR; in TCRdb, only in-frame clones are kept and a portion is missing. Of about 160,000 clones listed, about 80% are singletons. The gene calls are TRBV4-1 and TRBJ1-5, with D possibly being TRBD1 (5 bases). Sequencing used PBMCs. This receptor was identified in a woman aged 45-65 years in good health and CMV-seropositive. The CDR3, as DNA: TGCGCCAGCAGTCAGCGGGGGGGGAGCAATCAGCCCCAGCATTTT. Amino acid sequence: CASSQRGGSNQPQHF.